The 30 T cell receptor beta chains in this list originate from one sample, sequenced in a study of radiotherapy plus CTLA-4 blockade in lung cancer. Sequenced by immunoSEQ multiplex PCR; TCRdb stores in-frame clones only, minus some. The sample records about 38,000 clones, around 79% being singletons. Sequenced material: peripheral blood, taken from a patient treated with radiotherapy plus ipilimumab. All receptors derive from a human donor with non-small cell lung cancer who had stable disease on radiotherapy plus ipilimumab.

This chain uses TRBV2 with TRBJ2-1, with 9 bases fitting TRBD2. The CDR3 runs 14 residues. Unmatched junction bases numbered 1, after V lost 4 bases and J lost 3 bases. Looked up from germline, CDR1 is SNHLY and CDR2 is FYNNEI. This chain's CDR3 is CASSGLADYNEQFF. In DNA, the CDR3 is TGTGCCAGCAGTGGACTAGCGGACTACAATGAGCAGTTCTTC.

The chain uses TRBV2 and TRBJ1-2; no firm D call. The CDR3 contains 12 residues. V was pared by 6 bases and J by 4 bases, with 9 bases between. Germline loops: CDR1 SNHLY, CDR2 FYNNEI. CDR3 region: CASRLDGYGYTF. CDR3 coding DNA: TGTGCCAGCAGATTGGACGGCTATGGCTACACCTTC.

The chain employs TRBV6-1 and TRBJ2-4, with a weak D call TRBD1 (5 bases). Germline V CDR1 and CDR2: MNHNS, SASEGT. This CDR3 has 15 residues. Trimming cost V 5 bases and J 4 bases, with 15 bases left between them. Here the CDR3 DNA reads TGTGCCAGCAGTAGCTCCGAGACAGCGAAAAACATTCAGTACTTC. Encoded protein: CASSSSETAKNIQYF.

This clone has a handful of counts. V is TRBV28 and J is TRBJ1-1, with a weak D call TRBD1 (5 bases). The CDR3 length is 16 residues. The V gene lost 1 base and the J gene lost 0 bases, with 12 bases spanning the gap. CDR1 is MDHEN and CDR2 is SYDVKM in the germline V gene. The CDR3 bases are TGTGCCAGCAGTTTATTGCGGGGACTAGTGAACACTGAAGCTTTCTTT. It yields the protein CASSLLRGLVNTEAFF.

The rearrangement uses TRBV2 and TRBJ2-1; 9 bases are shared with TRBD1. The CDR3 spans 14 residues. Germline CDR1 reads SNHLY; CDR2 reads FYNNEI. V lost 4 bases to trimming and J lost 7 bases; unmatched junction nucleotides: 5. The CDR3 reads CASSVQGAGNEQFF. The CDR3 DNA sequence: TGTGCCAGCAGTGTACAGGGGGCGGGGAATGAGCAGTTCTTC.

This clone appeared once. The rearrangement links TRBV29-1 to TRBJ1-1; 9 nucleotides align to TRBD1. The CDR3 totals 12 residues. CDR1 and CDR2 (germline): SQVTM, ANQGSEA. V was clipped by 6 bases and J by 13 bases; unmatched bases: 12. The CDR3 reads CSVDQGRDRVFF. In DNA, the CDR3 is TGCAGCGTCGACCAGGGTAGGGACAGGGTTTTCTTT.

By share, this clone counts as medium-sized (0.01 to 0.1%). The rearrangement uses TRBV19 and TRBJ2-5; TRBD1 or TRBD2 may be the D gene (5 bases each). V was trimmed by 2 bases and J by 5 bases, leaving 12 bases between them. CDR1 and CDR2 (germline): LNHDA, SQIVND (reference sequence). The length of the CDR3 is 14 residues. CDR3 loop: CASSIRTWGETQYF. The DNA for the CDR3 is TGTGCCAGTAGTATAAGGACGTGGGGGGAGACCCAGTACTTC.

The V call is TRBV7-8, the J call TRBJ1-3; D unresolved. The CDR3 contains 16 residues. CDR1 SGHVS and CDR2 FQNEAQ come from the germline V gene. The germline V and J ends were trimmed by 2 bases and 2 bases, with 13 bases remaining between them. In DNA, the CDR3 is TGTGCCAGCAGCTTACGAGGCGGTATCACTGGAAACACCATATATTTT. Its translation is CASSLRGGITGNTIYF.

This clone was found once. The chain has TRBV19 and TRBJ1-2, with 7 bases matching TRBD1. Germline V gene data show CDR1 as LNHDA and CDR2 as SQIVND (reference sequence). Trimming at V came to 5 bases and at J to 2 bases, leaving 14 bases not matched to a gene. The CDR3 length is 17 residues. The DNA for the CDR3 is TGTGCCAGTAGTTCGCGGGACAGCTTGGAAGTCAACTATGGCTACACCTTC. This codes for CASSSRDSLEVNYGYTF.

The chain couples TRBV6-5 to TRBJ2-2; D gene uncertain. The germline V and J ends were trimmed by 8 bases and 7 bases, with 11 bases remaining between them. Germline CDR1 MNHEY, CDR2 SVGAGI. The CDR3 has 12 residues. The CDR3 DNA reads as TGTGCCAGCGGGTTCTCGGGCGGGGAGCTGTTTTTT. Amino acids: CASGFSGGELFF.

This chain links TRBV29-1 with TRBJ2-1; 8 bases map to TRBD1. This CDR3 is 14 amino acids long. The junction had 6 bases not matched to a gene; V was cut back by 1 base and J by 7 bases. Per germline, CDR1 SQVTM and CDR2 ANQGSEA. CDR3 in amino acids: CSVEGRTGRNEQFF. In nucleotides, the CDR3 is TGCAGCGTTGAAGGGCGGACAGGGAGGAATGAGCAGTTCTTC.

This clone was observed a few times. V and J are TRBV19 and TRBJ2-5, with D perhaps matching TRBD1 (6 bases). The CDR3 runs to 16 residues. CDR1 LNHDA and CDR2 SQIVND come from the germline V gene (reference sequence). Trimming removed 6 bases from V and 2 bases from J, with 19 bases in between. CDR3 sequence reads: CASSRGLRGSQETQYF. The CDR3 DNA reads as TGTGCCAGTAGCCGTGGTCTTAGGGGGTCACAAGAGACCCAGTACTTC.

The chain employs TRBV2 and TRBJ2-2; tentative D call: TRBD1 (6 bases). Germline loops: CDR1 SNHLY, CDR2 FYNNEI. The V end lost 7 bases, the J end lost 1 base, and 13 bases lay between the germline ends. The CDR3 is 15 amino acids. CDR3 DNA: TGTGCCAGCACCTCCACAGGGATGAACACCGGGGAGCTGTTTTTT. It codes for CASTSTGMNTGELFF.

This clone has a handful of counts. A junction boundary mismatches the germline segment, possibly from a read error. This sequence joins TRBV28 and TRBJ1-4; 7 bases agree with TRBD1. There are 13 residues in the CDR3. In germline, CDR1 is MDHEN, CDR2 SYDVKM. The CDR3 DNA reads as TGTGCCAGCAGTCCGTCCCCCACGGGACAGAGCGTTTTT. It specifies CASSPSPTGQSVF.

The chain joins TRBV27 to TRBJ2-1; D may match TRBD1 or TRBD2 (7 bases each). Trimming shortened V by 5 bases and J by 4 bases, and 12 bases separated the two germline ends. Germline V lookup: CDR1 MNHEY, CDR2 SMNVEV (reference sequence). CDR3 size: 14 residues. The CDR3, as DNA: TGTGCCAGCAGTATCAGGGGGGGGTACAATGAGCAGTTCTTC. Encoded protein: CASSIRGGYNEQFF.

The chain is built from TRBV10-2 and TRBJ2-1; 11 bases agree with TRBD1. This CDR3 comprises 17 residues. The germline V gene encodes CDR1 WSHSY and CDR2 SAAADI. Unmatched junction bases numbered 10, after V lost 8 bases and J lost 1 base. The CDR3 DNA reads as TGCGCCAGCTCCGGGACAGGGGGATTAGGATCCTACAATGAGCAGTTCTTC. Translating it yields CASSGTGGLGSYNEQFF.

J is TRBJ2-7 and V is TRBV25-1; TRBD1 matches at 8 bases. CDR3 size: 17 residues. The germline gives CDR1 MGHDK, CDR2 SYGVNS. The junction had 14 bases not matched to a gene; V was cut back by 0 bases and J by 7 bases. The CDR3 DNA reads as TGTGCCAGCAGTGAATATCCGGATGGGACAGGAGCTACGGAGCAGTACTTC. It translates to CASSEYPDGTGATEQYF.

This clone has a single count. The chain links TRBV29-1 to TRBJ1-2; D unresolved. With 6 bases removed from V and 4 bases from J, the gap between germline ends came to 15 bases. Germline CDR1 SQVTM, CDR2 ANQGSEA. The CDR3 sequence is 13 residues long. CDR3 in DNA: TGCAGCGTGAACCTCAGAGAAACCTATGGCTACACCTTC. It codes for CSVNLRETYGYTF.

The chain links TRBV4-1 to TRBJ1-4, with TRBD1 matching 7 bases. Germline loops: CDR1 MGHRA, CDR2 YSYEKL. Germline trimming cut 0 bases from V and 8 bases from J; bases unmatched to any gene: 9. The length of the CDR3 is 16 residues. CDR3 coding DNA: TGCGCCAGCAGCCAAGATGGACAGGCAGGAGGAGAAAAACTGTTTTTT. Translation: CASSQDGQAGGEKLFF.

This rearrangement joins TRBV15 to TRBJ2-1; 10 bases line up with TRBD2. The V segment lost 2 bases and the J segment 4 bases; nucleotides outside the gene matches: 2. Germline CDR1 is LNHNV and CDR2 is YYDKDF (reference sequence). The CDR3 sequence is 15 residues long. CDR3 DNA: TGTGCCACCAGCAGACTAGCGGGGGAATACAATGAGCAGTTCTTC. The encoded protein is CATSRLAGEYNEQFF.

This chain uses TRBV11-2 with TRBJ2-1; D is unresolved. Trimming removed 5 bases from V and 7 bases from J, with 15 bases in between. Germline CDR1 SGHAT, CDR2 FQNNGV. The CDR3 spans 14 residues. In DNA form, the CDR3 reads TGTGCCAGCAGCCCAAGTAGGGTTGGAAATGAGCAGTTCTTC. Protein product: CASSPSRVGNEQFF. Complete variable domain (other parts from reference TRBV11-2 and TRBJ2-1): EAGVAQSPRYKIIEKRQSVAFWCNPISGHATLYWYQQILGQGPKLLIQFQNNGVVDDSQLPKDRFSAERLKGVDSTLKIQPAKLEDSAVYLCASSPSRVGNEQFFGPGTRLTVL.

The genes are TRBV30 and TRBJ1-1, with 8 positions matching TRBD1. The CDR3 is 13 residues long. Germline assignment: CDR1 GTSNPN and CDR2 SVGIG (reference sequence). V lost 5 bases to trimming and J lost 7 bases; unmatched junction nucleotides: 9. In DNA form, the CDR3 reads TGTGCCTGGGTCGGACAGGGAAAAGGTGAAGCTTTCTTT. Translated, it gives CAWVGQGKGEAFF.

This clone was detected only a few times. The CDR3 DNA is TGTGCCACCAGCAGAGATCCCTTCAGGAGTAACACTGAAGCTTTCTTT. Protein: CATSRDPFRSNTEAFF. The chain joins TRBV15 to TRBJ1-1; D is ambiguous. The germline V gene has CDR1 LNHNV and CDR2 YYDKDF (reference sequence). V dropped 0 bases and J dropped 2 bases, with 13 bases sitting between them. This CDR3 is built from 16 residues.

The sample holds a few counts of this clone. The CDR3: CASSLFGGPYEQYV. The CDR3 region has the DNA TGTGCCAGCAGCTTATTTGGGGGGCCCTACGAGCAGTACGTC. This rearrangement joins TRBV7-3 to TRBJ2-7; D assignment may be TRBD1 or TRBD2 (6 bases each). The germline V and J ends were trimmed by 2 bases and 2 bases, with 10 bases remaining between them. This CDR3 contains 14 residues. The germline V gene has CDR1 SGHTA and CDR2 FQGTGA.

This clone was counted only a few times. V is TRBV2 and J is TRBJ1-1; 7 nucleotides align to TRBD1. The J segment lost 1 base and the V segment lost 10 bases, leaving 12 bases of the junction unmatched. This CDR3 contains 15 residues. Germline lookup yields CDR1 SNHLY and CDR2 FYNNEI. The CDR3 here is CAIPHRDRSNTEAFF. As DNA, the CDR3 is TGTGCCATACCCCACAGGGACAGATCGAACACTGAAGCTTTCTTT.

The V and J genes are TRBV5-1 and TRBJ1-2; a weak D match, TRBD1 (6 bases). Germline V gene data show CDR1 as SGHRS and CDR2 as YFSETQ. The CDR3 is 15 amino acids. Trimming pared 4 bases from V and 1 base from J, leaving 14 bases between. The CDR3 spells CASSPTTGINYGYTF. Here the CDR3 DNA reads TGCGCCAGCAGCCCAACCACAGGGATTAACTATGGCTACACCTTC.

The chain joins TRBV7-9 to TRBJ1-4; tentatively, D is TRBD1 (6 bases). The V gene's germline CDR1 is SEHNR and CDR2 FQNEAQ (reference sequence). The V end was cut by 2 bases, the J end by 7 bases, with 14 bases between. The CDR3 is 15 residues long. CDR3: CASSLRTDILEKLFF. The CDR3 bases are TGTGCCAGCAGCTTAAGGACAGACATACTTGAAAAACTGTTTTTT.

Here the CDR3 DNA reads TGTGCCAGTAGGCTGGGACATACAGATACGCAGTATTTT. Encoded protein: CASRLGHTDTQYF. This rearrangement joins TRBV19 to TRBJ2-3; perhaps TRBD1 as D (6 bases). There are 13 residues in the CDR3. The germline gives CDR1 LNHDA, CDR2 SQIVND (reference sequence). V was cut by 6 bases and J by 3 bases, with 10 bases left in between.

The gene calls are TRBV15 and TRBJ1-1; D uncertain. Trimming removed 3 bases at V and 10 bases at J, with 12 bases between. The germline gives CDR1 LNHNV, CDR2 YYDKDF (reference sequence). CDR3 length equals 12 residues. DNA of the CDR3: TGTGCCACCAGCAGTGAGGCCGGAGCAGCTTTCTTT. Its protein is CATSSEAGAAFF.

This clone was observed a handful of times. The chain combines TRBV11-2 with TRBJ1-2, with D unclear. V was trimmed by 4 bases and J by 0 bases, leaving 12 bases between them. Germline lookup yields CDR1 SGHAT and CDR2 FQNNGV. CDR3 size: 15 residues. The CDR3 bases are TGTGCCAGCAGCTCCCAGGCCCCGGCTAACTATGGCTACACCTTC. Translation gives CASSSQAPANYGYTF.